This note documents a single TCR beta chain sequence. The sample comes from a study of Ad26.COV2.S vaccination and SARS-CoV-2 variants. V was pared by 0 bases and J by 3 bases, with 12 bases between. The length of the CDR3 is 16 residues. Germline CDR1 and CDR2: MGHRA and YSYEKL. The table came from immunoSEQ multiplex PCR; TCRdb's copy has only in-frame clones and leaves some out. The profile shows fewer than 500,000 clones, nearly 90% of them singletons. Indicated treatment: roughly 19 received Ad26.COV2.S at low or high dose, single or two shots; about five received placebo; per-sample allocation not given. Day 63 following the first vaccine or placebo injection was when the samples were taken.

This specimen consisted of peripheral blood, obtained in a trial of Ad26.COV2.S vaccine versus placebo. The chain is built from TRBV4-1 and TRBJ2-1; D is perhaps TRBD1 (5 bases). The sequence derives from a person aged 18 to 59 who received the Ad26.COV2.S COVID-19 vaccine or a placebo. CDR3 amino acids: CASSQDPGLVYNEQFF. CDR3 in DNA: TGCGCCAGCAGCCAAGATCCAGGGCTAGTCTACAATGAGCAGTTCTTC.